Presented here are 10 T cell receptor beta chains from one specimen sequenced in a study of cytomegalovirus exposure and HLA in healthy donors. PCR amplification relied on 60 Vbeta primers (plus 13 Jbeta primers). Libraries were prepared by immunoSEQ multiplex PCR; TCRdb keeps only in-frame clonotypes and omits some of them. Here the sample spans a few hundred thousand clones, approximately 70% being singletons. Sequenced: PBMCs. The source is a female donor in good health and CMV-seronegative.

The chain carries TRBV9 and TRBJ2-2; TRBD2 matches 10 bases. The CDR3 is 16 residues long. From germline, CDR1 is SGDLS and CDR2 YYNGEE. Trimming removed 0 bases from V and 8 bases from J; junction bases left unmatched: 7. The CDR3 protein is CASSVVASGRSGELFF. DNA for the CDR3: TGTGCCAGCAGCGTAGTAGCTAGCGGGAGATCTGGGGAGCTGTTTTTT.

This clone was detected once. The V and J genes are TRBV11-2 and TRBJ2-3, with 8 bases aligning to TRBD1. The CDR3 has 18 residues. V lost 4 bases, J lost 2 bases, and 14 bases stayed unmatched. Per the germline V gene, CDR1 is SGHAT and CDR2 is FQNNGV. CDR3 in DNA: TGTGCCAGCAGCTCTCTGACCGGGACAGGTGGCCCCACAGATACGCAGTATTTT. It codes for CASSSLTGTGGPTDTQYF. The full variable domain, its missing parts supplied by reference TRBV11-2 and TRBJ2-3, is EAGVAQSPRYKIIEKRQSVAFWCNPISGHATLYWYQQILGQGPKLLIQFQNNGVVDDSQLPKDRFSAERLKGVDSTLKIQPAKLEDSAVYLCASSSLTGTGGPTDTQYFGPGTRLTVL.

The chain employs TRBV7-9 and TRBJ1-1; possibly TRBD1 for D (5 bases). Trimming stripped 7 bases from V and 1 base from J, with 28 bases between. CDR3 length: 19 residues. CDR1 is SEHNR, CDR2 FQNEAQ, per germline (reference sequence). In DNA form, the CDR3 reads TGTGCCAGCACCCCTCCACTACCCCAACAGGACACTCAGAACACTGAAGCTTTCTTT. This codes for CASTPPLPQQDTQNTEAFF.

This clone was seen only a few times. The chain couples TRBV7-9 to TRBJ2-7; 10 bases fit TRBD2. The germline gives CDR1 SEHNR, CDR2 FQNEAQ (reference sequence). V was clipped by 2 bases and J by 7 bases; unmatched bases: 8. The CDR3 loop spans 15 amino acids. CDR3: CASSLTSGIVAEQYF. DNA for the CDR3: TGTGCCAGCAGCTTAACTAGCGGGATCGTCGCTGAGCAGTACTTC.

The V gene is TRBV7-9, the J gene TRBJ2-3, with unresolved D. CDR1 and CDR2 from the germline V gene are SEHNR and FQNEAQ (reference sequence). V dropped 3 bases and J dropped 1 base, with 5 bases sitting between them. The CDR3 extends over 13 amino acids. The CDR3 loop reads CASSLGGTDTQYF. The CDR3 DNA reads TGTGCCAGCAGCTTGGGCGGCACAGATACGCAGTATTTT. The full variable domain, with the rest looked up from reference TRBV7-9 and TRBJ2-3, is DTGVSQNPRHKITKRGQNVTFRCDPISEHNRLYWYRQTLGQGPEFLTYFQNEAQLEKSRLLSDRFSAERPKGSFSTLEIQRTEQGDSAMYLCASSLGGTDTQYFGPGTRLTVL.

In DNA, the CDR3 is TGTGCCAGCAGTTCCCCACTAACAGCGGGAGACCTCGCTGAGCAGTTCTTC. Translating gives CASSSPLTAGDLAEQFF. The chain joins TRBV28 to TRBJ2-1, with 8 bases aligning to TRBD2. The V and J ends lost 4 bases and 9 bases, in that order; junction bases with no gene match: 17. Germline CDR1 MDHEN, CDR2 SYDVKM. The CDR3 length is 17 residues.

This clone appeared a few times. The chain joins TRBV25-1 to TRBJ2-1; D possibly corresponds to TRBD1 (6 bases). The CDR3 has 16 residues. The V and J ends lost 2 bases and 5 bases respectively, with 16 bases between them. Germline values: CDR1 MGHDK, CDR2 SYGVNS. The CDR3 here is CASSEPSGTTNNEQFF. The DNA for the CDR3 is TGTGCCAGCAGTGAACCCTCCGGGACAACCAACAATGAGCAGTTCTTC.

In this sample, this clone turned up a few times. This chain links TRBV28 with TRBJ2-5; D not certain. There are 12 residues in the CDR3. The germline V gene encodes CDR1 MDHEN and CDR2 SYDVKM. V was pared by 7 bases and J by 3 bases, with 9 bases between. The CDR3 DNA follows: TGTGCCAGCACCCGGGTCAAAGAGACCCAGTACTTC. As protein: CASTRVKETQYF.

The chain is built from TRBV5-1 and TRBJ1-4; 7 nucleotides match TRBD1. Germline assignment: CDR1 SGHRS and CDR2 YFSETQ. This CDR3 contains 14 residues. V gave up 0 bases and J gave up 8 bases; unmatched junction bases: 4. CDR3 sequence: CASSLETGKEKLFF. The CDR3 DNA follows: TGCGCCAGCAGCTTGGAGACAGGGAAGGAAAAACTGTTTTTT. The variable domain in full, with the rest retrieved from reference TRBV5-1 and TRBJ1-4, is KAGVTQTPRYLIKTRGQQVTLSCSPISGHRSVSWYQQTPGQGLQFLFEYFSETQRNKGNFPGRFSGRQFSNSRSEMNVSTLELGDSALYLCASSLETGKEKLFFGSGTQLSVL.

The chain has TRBV18 and TRBJ2-2, with D possibly TRBD1 on 6 matching bases. From germline, CDR1 is KGHSH and CDR2 LQKENI. The CDR3 length is 14 residues. The V gene lost 3 bases and the J gene lost 4 bases, with 9 bases spanning the gap. This chain's CDR3 is CASSPTGPTGELFF. The CDR3 DNA reads as TGTGCCAGCTCACCTACAGGGCCCACCGGGGAGCTGTTTTTT.